This T cell receptor beta chain derives from a study of siplizumab effects on memory and regulatory T cells (dated by TCRdb to the late 2010s). Concerning the study at large: The study examined how the anti-CD2 antibody siplizumab affects alloreactive T-cell subsets in allogeneic mixed lymphocyte reactions built from human PBMCs.

Library prep was done by the immunoSEQ multiplex PCR assay. Roughly 10^5 TCR templates per sample were assayed on the deep sequencing platform. Genomic DNA extracted from sorted T cells was used for TCRbeta CDR3 sequencing. For the original study's pipeline: The R programming language was used for clonal analysis of the TCRbeta CDR3 data. Alloreactive CD4+ and CD8+ clones were defined by comparing unstimulated samples with post-reaction CFSE-low samples. By matching sequences to the repertoires of sorted unstimulated Treg and non-Treg cells, each alloreactive CD4+ clone was assigned a regulatory or non-regulatory origin. Drawn from immuneACCESS, this table holds only the in-frame rearrangements with V and J called that TCRdb kept. Clones are partly lost; checked studies trace under half to an unresolved V gene and leave the rest unexplained. V, J and clone size derive from that table, while D and trimming were established from the DNA sequence. Present in this sample are about 68,000 clones, roughly 93% of which were seen just once. The top ten constitute 4.5% to 5% of the sample.

Points the paper makes about the study in general: Among mappable alloreactive CD4+ clones, the Treg-derived fraction averaged around 69% with siplizumab versus about 25% in control reactions. No functional confirmation was obtained for the suppressive function of proliferating Tregs from siplizumab cultures. Roughly 75-95% of proliferating CD4+ or CD8+ clones could not be assigned a naive or memory phenotype. The cumulative frequency of alloreactive sequences traceable to unstimulated CD4+ memory T cells was significantly reduced by siplizumab. Sequences below about 10^-5 frequency were poorly captured, so only a minor fraction of alloreactive clones could be mapped to unstimulated subsets. Unstimulated naive T cells appeared more diverse than memory T cells, and naive cells seemed to contribute substantially to the alloresponse.

The CDR3 covers 15 residues, taking in both the cysteine and the phenylalanine. CDR3 DNA is the only sequence kept; it has 45 bases, read in frame from the first base. Germline trimming amounts to 2 bases on V and 5 bases on J, with 7 as the count of junction bases outside the gene matches. Per the germline V gene, MGHRA is the CDR1 and YSYEKL is the CDR2. TCRbeta CDR3 sequencing was performed on sorted unstimulated T cells and on proliferating T cells recovered from mixed lymphocyte reactions. Fresh whole blood from approximately ten HLA-typed healthy donors was used to isolate PBMCs. Comment on this clone: The antigen this receptor binds is unknown. Base qualities are not provided; no much larger clone lies one nucleotide away.

The receptor's source is a human donor in good health. This sequence uses TRBV4-1 and TRBJ2-7; 9 bases in between match TRBD1. The sequencing sample was made of CD8+ T cells sorted from blood. The CDR3 sequence is CASSQMGQGGDEQYF. The DNA sequence follows: TGCGCCAGCAGCCAAATGGGACAGGGAGGAGACGAGCAGTACTTC.